This T cell receptor (beta chain) emerged from a study of T-cell reconstitution after alpha-beta-depleted transplantation in children. This clonotype was seen repeatedly, ten times or more. Molecular barcoding with unique molecular identifiers was used for the TCRbeta library. One entry per CDR3 protein results from TCRdb running MiXCR on the PCR reads. The sample records approximately 190,000 distinct CDR3 sequences, around 9.2% being singletons. The sequencing used PBMCs, mostly from graft donor cells, collected 360 days after TCRalphabeta/CD19-depleted stem cell transplant. The sequence came from a male patient between 2 and 15 years old who had a stem cell transplant for acute myeloid leukemia, so the T cells may come from the graft donor.

CDR3 residues: CSAKTEYNSPLHF. CDR3 coding DNA: TGCAGTGCTAAGACAGAGTATAATTCACCCCTCCACTTT. This rearrangement joins TRBV20-1 to TRBJ1-6; D perhaps matches TRBD1 (5 bases). CDR1 is DFQATT and CDR2 is SNEGSKA in the germline V gene (reference sequence). The germline V and J ends were trimmed by 4 bases and 4 bases, with 8 bases remaining between them. This CDR3 contains 13 residues.